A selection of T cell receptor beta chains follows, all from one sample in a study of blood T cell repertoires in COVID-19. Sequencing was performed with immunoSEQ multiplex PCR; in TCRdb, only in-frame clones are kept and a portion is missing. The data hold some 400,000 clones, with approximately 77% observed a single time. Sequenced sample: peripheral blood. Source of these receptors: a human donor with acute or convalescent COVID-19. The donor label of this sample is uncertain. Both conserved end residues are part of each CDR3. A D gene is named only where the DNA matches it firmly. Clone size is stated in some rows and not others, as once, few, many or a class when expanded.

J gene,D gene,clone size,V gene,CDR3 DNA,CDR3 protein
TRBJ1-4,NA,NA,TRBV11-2,TGTGCCAGCAGCTTAGATGTACTAGATGAAAAACTGTTTTTT,CASSLDVLDEKLFF
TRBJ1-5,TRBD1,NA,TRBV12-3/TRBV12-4,TGTGCCAGCAGTCAACAGGGGTATCAGCCCCAGCATTTT,CASSQQGYQPQHF
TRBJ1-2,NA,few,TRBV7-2,TGTGCCAGCAGCTCCCCGAGGAACTATGGCTACACCTTC,CASSSPRNYGYTF
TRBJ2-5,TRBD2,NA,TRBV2,TGTGCCAGCACCTACCTAACTAGCGGGCTTGAGACCCAGTACTTC,CASTYLTSGLETQYF
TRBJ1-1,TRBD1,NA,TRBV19,TGTGCCACTTTGGACAGGGGGCGATACACTGAAGCTTTCTTT,CATLDRGRYTEAFF
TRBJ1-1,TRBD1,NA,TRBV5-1,TGCGCCAGCAGCACCTGGACAGGGTTGAACACTGAAGCTTTCTTT,CASSTWTGLNTEAFF
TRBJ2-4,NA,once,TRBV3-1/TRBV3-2,TGTGCCAGCAGCCAAGGCGGAGGGGTAAGGGCCCGGGTTCAGTACTTC,CASSQGGGVRARVQYF
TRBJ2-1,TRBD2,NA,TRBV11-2,TGTGCCAGCACCCGGACTAGCGGGTCTACCTTATCCTACAATGAGCAGTTCTTC,CASTRTSGSTLSYNEQFF
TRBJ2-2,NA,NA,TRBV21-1,TGTGCCATGAATAAGGGGACTAGCGGCACCGGGGAGCTGTTTTTT,CAMNKGTSGTGELFF
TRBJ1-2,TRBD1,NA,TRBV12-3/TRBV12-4,TGTGCCAGCAGTACGGAGGACAGGGGGGGCTACACCTTC,CASSTEDRGGYTF
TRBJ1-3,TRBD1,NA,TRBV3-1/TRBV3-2,TGTGCCAGCAGCCCCTCGGGCGGACAGGTCTCTGGAAACACCATATATTTT,CASSPSGGQVSGNTIYF
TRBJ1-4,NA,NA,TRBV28,TGTGCCAGCAGTCCTGGACATCTCGCAACTAATGAAAAACTGTTTTTT,CASSPGHLATNEKLFF
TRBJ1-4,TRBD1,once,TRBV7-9,TGTGCCAGCAGCGTGGGACAGGAGAACGAAAAACTGTTTTTT,CASSVGQENEKLFF
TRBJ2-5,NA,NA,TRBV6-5,TGTGCCAGCATCCTAAGGTCAGGGTACCAAGAGACCCAGTACTTC,CASILRSGYQETQYF
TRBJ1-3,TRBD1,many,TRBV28,TGTGCCAGCAGACCGAACAGGGGGCGCGCCCGAAACACCATATATTTT,CASRPNRGRARNTIYF
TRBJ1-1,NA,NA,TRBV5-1,TGCGCCAGCAGCGTCGGGGGAGCTCCACTTGAAGCTTTCTTT,CASSVGGAPLEAFF
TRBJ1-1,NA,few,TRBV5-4,TGTGCCAGCAGCTTTGGCCGAGGGACTGAAGCTTTCTTT,CASSFGRGTEAFF
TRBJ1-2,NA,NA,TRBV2,TGTGCCAGCAGTTTGGAGACTGATACATTCTATGGCTACACCTTC,CASSLETDTFYGYTF
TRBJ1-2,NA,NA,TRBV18,TGTGCCAGCTCACCCGACAGGCCTCCGACTAACTATGGCTACACCTTC,CASSPDRPPTNYGYTF
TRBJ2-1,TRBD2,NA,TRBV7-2,TGTGCCAGCAGCTTAAGAGCGACTAGCGGGGGCTACAATGAGCAGTTCTTC,CASSLRATSGGYNEQFF
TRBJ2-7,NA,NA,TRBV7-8,TGTGCCAGCAGCTCGAGGTATCCCCCTGAGACCTACGAGCAGTACTTC,CASSSRYPPETYEQYF
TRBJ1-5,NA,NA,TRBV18,TGTGCCAGCTCACCCACAGGGATTTCTCAGCCCCAGCATTTT,CASSPTGISQPQHF
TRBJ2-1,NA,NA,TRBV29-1,TGCAGCGTCGGAGACAATGAGCAGTTCTTC,CSVGDNEQFF
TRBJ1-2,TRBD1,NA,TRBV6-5,TGTGCCAGCATTTTGTGGGGACAGGATGGCTACACCTTC,CASILWGQDGYTF
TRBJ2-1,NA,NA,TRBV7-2,TGTGCCAGCAGTCGCGGGGAAAGCTCCTACAATGAGCAGTTCTTC,CASSRGESSYNEQFF
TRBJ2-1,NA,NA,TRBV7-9,TGTGCCAGCAGCTTAGGCGGGAATTACAATGAGCAGTTCTTC,CASSLGGNYNEQFF
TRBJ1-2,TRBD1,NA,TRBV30,TGTGCCTGGGGCCGGACAGGGGATAGCGATGGCTACACCTTC,CAWGRTGDSDGYTF
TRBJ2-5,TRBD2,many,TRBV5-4,TGTGCCAGCAGCTTGACTAGCGGGGTCCAAGAGACCCAGTACTTC,CASSLTSGVQETQYF
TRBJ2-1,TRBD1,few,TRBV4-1,TGCGCCAGCAGCCAAGCCGGACAGGGGGTGGGTGAGCAGTTCTTC,CASSQAGQGVGEQFF
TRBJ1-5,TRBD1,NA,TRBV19,TGTGCCAGTAGTGAAGACAGGGTGGTTCAGCCCCAGCATTTT,CASSEDRVVQPQHF
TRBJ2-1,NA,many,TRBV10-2,TGCGCCAGCAGTGCTGCCGGGAGCTCCTACAATGAGCAGTTCTTC,CASSAAGSSYNEQFF
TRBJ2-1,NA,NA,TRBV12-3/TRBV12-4,TGTGCCAGCAGCCGCCAAGCCAATGAGCAGTTCTTC,CASSRQANEQFF
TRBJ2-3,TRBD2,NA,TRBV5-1,TGCGCCAGCAGCTTGGCCCCCCCTCTAGCGGGAGGATCTTTAACAGATACGCAGTATTTT,CASSLAPPLAGGSLTDTQYF
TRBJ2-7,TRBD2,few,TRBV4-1,TGCGCCAGCAGCCAGAGTACTAGCGCTCCCTACGAGCAGTACTTC,CASSQSTSAPYEQYF
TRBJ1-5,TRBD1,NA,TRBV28,TGTGCCAGCAGCCCAGGGGGCTGGAATCAGCCCCAGCATTTT,CASSPGGWNQPQHF
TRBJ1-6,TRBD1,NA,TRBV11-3,TGTGCCAGCAGCGCCCAACAGGGGGCTCCCCTCCACTTT,CASSAQQGAPLHF
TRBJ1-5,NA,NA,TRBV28,TGTGCCAGCAGCCTAACAGAGCCTAATCAGCCCCAGCATTTT,CASSLTEPNQPQHF
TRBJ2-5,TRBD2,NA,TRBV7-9,TGTGCCAGCAGCTCGGGACTACAAGAGACCCAGTACTTC,CASSSGLQETQYF
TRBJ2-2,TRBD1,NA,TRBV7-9,TGTGCCAGCAGTCGAGGGACAGGGGGTAACACCGGGGAGCTGTTTTTT,CASSRGTGGNTGELFF
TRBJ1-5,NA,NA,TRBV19,TGTGCCAGTAGTATTCGAGACAGCTACAATCAGCCCCAGCATTTT,CASSIRDSYNQPQHF
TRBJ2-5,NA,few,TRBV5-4,TGTGCCAGCAGCTCGGACAATCAAGAGACCCAGTACTTC,CASSSDNQETQYF